Sequencing of this T cell receptor (beta chain) was carried out in a study of cytomegalovirus exposure and HLA in healthy donors. Whole-study findings and limits: Investigators reported under 200 TCR beta chains as tied to cytomegalovirus. It was reportedly the case that the classifier diagnosed cytomegalovirus status with high specificity and sensitivity.

With regard to this clone: The antigen is undetermined.

TCRdb's copy holds only in-frame clones and misses some; the assay was immunoSEQ multiplex PCR. The sample shows about 82,000 clones, 85% to 95% of them seen only once. CDR1 is SGHAT and CDR2 is FQNNGV in the germline V gene. The CDR3 is 17 amino acids. Trimming removed 4 bases from V and 5 bases from J; junction bases left unmatched: 7. The sequenced sample consisted of PBMCs. The TCR comes from a young man in good health and CMV-seronegative. The chain recombines TRBV11-2 with TRBJ2-1; 14 bases map to TRBD2. This CDR3 is CASSSGLAGGLHNEQFF. CDR3 coding DNA: TGTGCCAGCAGCTCCGGACTAGCGGGAGGTCTGCACAATGAGCAGTTCTTC.